Presented here are 6 T cell receptor beta chains from one specimen sequenced in a study of OX40 agonist ivuxolimab in advanced cancers. Produced via immunoSEQ multiplex PCR; TCRdb's table is partial and in-frame only. The sample holds about 70,000 clones, less than 90% seen once. The sequences come from CD4+ or CD8+ T cells sorted from blood, collected in a trial of the OX40 agonist ivuxolimab. These TCRs come from an adult with an advanced solid tumor such as melanoma, head and neck, liver or kidney cancer.

The chain combines TRBV10-3 with TRBJ2-7, with D tentatively TRBD1 or TRBD2 (5 bases each). V was pared by 11 bases and J by 0 bases, with 14 bases between. This CDR3 has 13 residues. Germline V lookup: CDR1 ENHRY, CDR2 SYGVKD. Here the CDR3 DNA reads TGTGCCTCAAACCGGGACGTCTCCTACGAGCAGTACTTC. As protein: CASNRDVSYEQYF.

This clone has just a few counts. The chain links TRBV7-6 to TRBJ2-3; TRBD1 aligns across 9 bases. There are 14 residues in the CDR3. With V trimmed by 4 bases and J by 3 bases, 2 bases remained unmatched. Germline V CDR1 and CDR2: SGHVS, FNYEAQ. CDR3: CASSSGTGTDTQYF. CDR3 coding DNA: TGTGCCAGCAGCTCCGGGACAGGGACAGATACGCAGTATTTT.

The rearrangement links TRBV21-1 to TRBJ2-2; the table assigns TRBD2, which was not confirmed against the DNA. TRBV21-1 constitutes a pseudogene. This CDR3 region has 19 residues. The CDR3 bases are TGTGCCAGCAGCTCCCGGACCCATAGCGGGAGGGTGAACACCGGGGAGCTGTTTTTT. Its translation: CASSSRTHSGRVNTGELFF.

The chain has TRBV4-2 and TRBJ2-7, with 9 bases lining up with TRBD2. CDR3 size: 14 residues. V lost 1 base and J lost 2; bases outside the gene matches: 0. The germline CDR1 and CDR2 sequences are LGHNA and YNFKEQ. The CDR3 nucleotides read TGTGCCAGCAGCCAAGGGACTAGCGCCTACGAGCAGTACTTC. Its translation is CASSQGTSAYEQYF.

This chain links TRBV6-6 with TRBJ1-2; 7 nucleotides line up with TRBD1. Looked up from germline, CDR1 is MNHNY and CDR2 is SVGAGI (reference sequence). This CDR3 has 12 amino acids. The V and J ends lost 6 bases and 6 bases, in that order; junction bases with no gene match: 4. The CDR3 sequence is CASRTGLDGYTF. The CDR3 coding sequence is TGTGCCAGCAGGACAGGGTTGGATGGCTACACCTTC.

The chain links TRBV11-3 to TRBJ1-6; no clear D. Trimming removed 1 base from V and 10 bases from J, with 2 bases in between. Germline loops: CDR1 SGHNT, CDR2 YENEEA. The CDR3 totals 11 residues. CDR3 in DNA: TGTGCCAGCAGCTTAGGATCACCCCTCCACTTT. It yields the protein CASSLGSPLHF.